This TCR beta chain was sequenced during a study of a mutant IDH1 vaccine in newly diagnosed glioma. Study information: The treated group averaged about 44 years old and was about 60% male, approximately 38% female. Most had both radiotherapy and temozolomide beforehand; others had only one. Notes on the study in general: With respect to changes in top peripheral T cell clonotypes, pseudoprogression seemed unrelated.

The repertoire was sequenced with immunoSEQ multiplex PCR; TCRdb's copy has only in-frame clones and lacks some. This sample has 50,000 to 65,000 clones, with approximately 78% found just once. Regarding this clone: Its specificity is not known.

This CDR3 has 11 residues. Germline V lookup: CDR1 SGHAT, CDR2 FQNNGV. The ends were cut back, 7 bases at V and 8 bases at J, with 11 bases in the middle. Time point given: baseline, week 1 (first vaccination visit). Treatment denoted: pre-vaccination baseline after standard-of-care therapy. Here the sequenced sample was PBMCs, taken from a glioma patient treated with radiotherapy, temozolomide or both. The J gene is TRBJ1-2, the V gene TRBV11-2; no definite D call. The clonotype was recovered from a man between 18 and 29 years old with glioma. The CDR3 DNA sequence: TGTGCCAGCAACAAGGGAGAGGGCTACACCTTC. This encodes CASNKGEGYTF.